Below, one T cell receptor (beta chain) is given with its context. The target antigen is unknown. The data stem from a study of T-cell reconstitution after alpha-beta-depleted transplantation in children. CDR3 length: 19 amino acids. V lost 5 bases, J lost 1 base, and 11 bases stayed unmatched. CDR1 is MDHEN and CDR2 is SYDVKM in the germline V gene. TCRbeta library construction was performed incorporating unique molecular identifiers. Using its own MiXCR run on the PCR reads, TCRdb lists one record per CDR3 protein. The table has approximately 230,000 distinct CDR3 sequences, around 25% seen once. Study-wide results and limits: By about two months after transplant, alpha-beta T cells reportedly arose from several hundred graft clones that had expanded. Recipient T cells and thymic progenitors that survived were the source of the high TCRbeta diversity seen at day 60 in some patients.

The receptor was derived from a female patient aged 2 to 10 who had a stem cell transplant for congenital amegakaryocytic thrombocytopenia, so the T cells may come from the graft donor. The source material was PBMCs, mostly from graft donor cells, sampled 360 days after TCRalphabeta/CD19-depleted stem cell transplant. The genes are TRBV28 and TRBJ2-1, with TRBD2 matching over 13 bases. The CDR3 DNA sequence: TGTGCCAGCAGTATGCTAGGACTAGCGGGAGACGGATCCTACAATGAGCAGTTCTTC. Residues: CASSMLGLAGDGSYNEQFF.